The 5 T cell receptor beta chains below come from one sample, sequenced in a study of T cell responses to AZD1222 COVID-19 vaccine. Clones were read by immunoSEQ multiplex PCR, and TCRdb kept only the in-frame ones, dropping some. The sample includes 15,000 to 20,000 clones, 89% of them seen just once. The material sequenced was peripheral blood, taken 28 days after the second AZD1222 dose. All receptors derive from an adult who received the AZD1222 COVID-19 vaccine.

The gene calls are TRBV28 and TRBJ1-1, with 9 bases identical to TRBD1. This CDR3 contains 13 residues. The V gene's germline CDR1 is MDHEN and CDR2 SYDVKM. Trimming removed 2 bases from V and 11 bases from J; junction bases left unmatched: 6. The CDR3 sequence: CASSLGGQGSAFF. The CDR3 coding sequence is TGTGCCAGCAGTTTAGGGGGACAGGGTTCGGCTTTCTTT.

V is TRBV11-1 and J is TRBJ2-7; perhaps TRBD1 as D (6 bases). This CDR3 has 16 residues. The V end was cut by 3 bases, the J end by 0 bases, with 15 bases between. Germline-derived CDR1 and CDR2 are SGHAT and FQDESV (reference sequence). CDR3 bases: TGTGCCAGCAGCTTTATTCAACAGGGACCCTCCTACGAGCAGTACTTC. This sequence encodes CASSFIQQGPSYEQYF.

This rearrangement joins TRBV5-1 to TRBJ1-1; 7 bases match TRBD1. J was trimmed by 3 bases and V by 1 base; bases with no gene match: 6. From germline, CDR1 is SGHRS and CDR2 YFSETQ. The CDR3 runs to 15 residues. CDR3 amino acids: CASSLLAGGDTEAFF. The CDR3 region has the DNA TGCGCCAGCAGCTTGTTGGCAGGGGGTGACACTGAAGCTTTCTTT. Combining the CDR3 with reference TRBV5-1 and TRBJ1-1 gives the whole variable domain KAGVTQTPRYLIKTRGQQVTLSCSPISGHRSVSWYQQTPGQGLQFLFEYFSETQRNKGNFPGRFSGRQFSNSRSEMNVSTLELGDSALYLCASSLLAGGDTEAFFGQGTRLTVV.

The V call is TRBV12-3 or TRBV12-4, the J call TRBJ2-7, with D unresolved. The CDR3 contains 11 residues. Trimming removed 5 bases at V and 2 bases at J, with 4 bases between. The CDR3 region has the DNA TGTGCCAGCAGTCGCGCCTACGAGCAGTACTTC. This encodes CASSRAYEQYF.

This sequence joins TRBV6-5 and TRBJ2-1, with 11 bases fitting TRBD2. The CDR3 spans 15 residues. V dropped 6 bases and J dropped 7; count of bases not matched to a gene: 8. Germline CDR1 and CDR2: MNHEY and SVGAGI. The CDR3 sequence: CASSLLAGAGNEQFF. In nucleotides, the CDR3 is TGTGCCAGCAGCTTACTAGCGGGGGCGGGGAATGAGCAGTTCTTC.